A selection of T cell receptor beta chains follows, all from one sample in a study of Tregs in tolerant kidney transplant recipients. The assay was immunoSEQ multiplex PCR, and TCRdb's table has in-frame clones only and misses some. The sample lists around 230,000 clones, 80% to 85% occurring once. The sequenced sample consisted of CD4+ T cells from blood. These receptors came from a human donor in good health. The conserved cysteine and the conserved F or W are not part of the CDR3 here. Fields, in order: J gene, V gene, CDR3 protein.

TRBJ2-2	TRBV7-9	ASSPPLAGGPGGELF
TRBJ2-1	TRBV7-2	ASSSGMGARNEQF
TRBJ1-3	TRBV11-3	ASSATGAGNTIY
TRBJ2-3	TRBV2	ASKRDGTDTQY
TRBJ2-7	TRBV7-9	ASSRSYSSYEQY
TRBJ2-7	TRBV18	ASSPPEGKSSYEQY
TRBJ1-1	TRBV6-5	ASSSRVIGTEAF
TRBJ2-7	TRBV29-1	SVGGGVYEQH
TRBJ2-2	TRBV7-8	ASSLARGTGELF
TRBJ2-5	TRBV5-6	ASSWYQETQY
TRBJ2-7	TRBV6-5	ASRGTRVSYEQY
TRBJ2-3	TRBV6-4	ASSFLGGFSDTQY
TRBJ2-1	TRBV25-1	ASSNRPAYNEQF
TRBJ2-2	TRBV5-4	ASSPGQGISLAGELF
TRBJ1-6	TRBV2	ASSEVTGNSPLH
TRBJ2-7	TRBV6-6	ASSARNEAGEQY
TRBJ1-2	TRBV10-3	AISEPGGSDGYT
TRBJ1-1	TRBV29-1	TVSGLRNVEAF
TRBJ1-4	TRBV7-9	ASSTGTEYEKLF
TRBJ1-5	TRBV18	ASSPPWGSRNQPQH
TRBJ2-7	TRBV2	ASSGDAAEQY
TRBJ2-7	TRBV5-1	ASSPSAGGRTYEQY
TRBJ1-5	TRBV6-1	ASSEEGWQPQH
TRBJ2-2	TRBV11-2	ASSPIRGRPTGELF
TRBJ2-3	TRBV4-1	ASSLVTSGRAADTQY
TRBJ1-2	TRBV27	ASSPWTPTAGYT
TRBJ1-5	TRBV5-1	ASSFGGGSEPQH
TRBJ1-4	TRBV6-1	ASSRSNEKLF
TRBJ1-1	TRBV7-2	ASSSQGGRLNTEAF
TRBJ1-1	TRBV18	ASSPGPMNTEAF
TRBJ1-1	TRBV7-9	ASSRGQALAEAF
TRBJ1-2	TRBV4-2	ASSQGPLRGYT
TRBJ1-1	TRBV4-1	ASSQNRGRIAEAF
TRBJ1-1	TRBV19	ASSIAGLGNTEAF
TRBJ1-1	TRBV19	ASISWGDPGNTEAF
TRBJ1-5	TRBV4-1	ASSLSTTSFNQPQH
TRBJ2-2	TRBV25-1	ASSGAGAPNTGELF
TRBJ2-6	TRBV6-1	ASHRGGSGANVLT
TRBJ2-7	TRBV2	ASKRTGLMDYEQY
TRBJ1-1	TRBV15	ATSGGRGTEAF
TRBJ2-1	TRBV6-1	ASSRDRLSYNEQF
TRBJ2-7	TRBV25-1	ASSELASSYEQY
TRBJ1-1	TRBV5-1	ASSLETGALVRKAF
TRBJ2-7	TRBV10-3	AISESRVGEQY
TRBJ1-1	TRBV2	ASSGQMNTEAF